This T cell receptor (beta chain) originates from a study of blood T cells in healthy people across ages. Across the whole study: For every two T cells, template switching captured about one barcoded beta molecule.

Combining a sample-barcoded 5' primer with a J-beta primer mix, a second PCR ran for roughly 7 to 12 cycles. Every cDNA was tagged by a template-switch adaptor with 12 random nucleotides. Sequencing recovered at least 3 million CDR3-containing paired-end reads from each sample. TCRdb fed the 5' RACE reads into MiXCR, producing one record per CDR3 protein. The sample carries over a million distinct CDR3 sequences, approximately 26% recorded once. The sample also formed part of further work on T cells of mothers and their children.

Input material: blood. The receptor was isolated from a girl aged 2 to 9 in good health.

The CDR3 DNA is TGTGCCAGCAGCTTAGCCGCGACAGCACCCTACGAGCAGTACTTC. This encodes CASSLAATAPYEQYF. V gene TRBV11-1 combines with J gene TRBJ2-7; D may be TRBD1 (5 bases). V was shortened by 0 bases and J by 2 bases, with 11 bases between the two germline ends. The CDR3 is 15 amino acids. Germline values: CDR1 SGHAT, CDR2 FQDESV (reference sequence). Filled out from reference TRBV11-1 and TRBJ2-7, the complete variable domain reads EAEVAQSPRYKITEKSQAVAFWCDPISGHATLYWYRQILGQGPELLVQFQDESVVDDSQLPKDRFSAERLKGVDSTLKIQPAELGDSAMYLCASSLAATAPYEQYFGPGTRLTVT.